In its sample, the clone carrying this TCR beta chain was seen many times. CDR3 length equals 18 residues. V lost 4 bases and J 0 bases, leaving 17 bases between the germline ends. Germline assignment: CDR1 SGHRS and CDR2 YFSETQ. The sample belongs to a study of shared clonotypes between healthy human individuals. TCRdb's copy holds only in-frame clones and misses some; the assay was immunoSEQ multiplex PCR. Of around 1 million clones listed, less than 85% are singletons. Within Nashville, Tennessee resided all donors, each a Caucasian adult. The chain carries TRBV5-1 and TRBJ2-6; tentative D call: TRBD1 (5 bases). The sample was memory CD4+ T cells sorted from blood. Subset denoted: CD45RA-negative fraction. The sequence derives from a man younger than 35 in good health. The CDR3 here is CASSPQTVLGSGANVLTF. DNA for the CDR3: TGCGCCAGCAGCCCACAGACAGTCCTCGGCTCTGGGGCCAACGTCCTGACTTTC.